This T cell receptor (beta chain) comes out of a study of cytomegalovirus exposure and HLA in healthy donors. The donors comprised healthy bone marrow donors. Germline V gene data show CDR1 as KGHSH and CDR2 as LQKENI. Trimming cost V 4 bases and J 3 bases; bases outside gene matches: 14. This CDR3 region has 19 residues. Amplification used 60 Vbeta primers and 13 Jbeta primers. Assay used: immunoSEQ multiplex PCR; TCRdb lists only in-frame clones, some missing. The table shows about 82,000 clones, with around 77% occurring only once. The TCR sequence derives from a middle-aged man in good health and CMV-seronegative. The sample was PBMCs. The chain has TRBV18 and TRBJ2-1, with 11 positions matching TRBD2. The CDR3 sequence is CASSLGLAGGPPLYNEQFF. CDR3 DNA: TGTGCCAGCTCACTAGGGCTAGCGGGGGGCCCGCCCCTCTACAATGAGCAGTTCTTC.